Below are 13 T cell receptor beta chains sequenced from a single sample in a study of T cells in Graves' hyperthyroidism and ophthalmopathy. Amplification targeted TCR beta CDR3 regions from RNA transcripts. During a first-round RT-PCR of the TCR CDR3, the HTBI primer set was used. TCRdb fed the multiplex PCR reads into MiXCR, producing one record per CDR3 protein. The sample lists about 700,000 distinct CDR3 sequences, 14% occurring once. Sequencing was performed on blood. Source of these receptors: a woman under 30 with Graves' hyperthyroidism.

This clonotype was detected a few times. The rearrangement joins TRBV7-8 to TRBJ1-3; D might be TRBD1 (5 bases). In germline, CDR1 is SGHVS, CDR2 FQNEAQ. V was pared by 3 bases and J by 5 bases, with 20 bases between. The CDR3 runs to 17 residues. CDR3 in amino acids: CASSLPRTISIRNTIYF. The CDR3 DNA sequence: TGTGCCAGCAGCTTGCCCCGGACAATTTCTATCCGAAACACCATATATTTT.

This clonotype was counted many times. The CDR3 protein is CASSPGRQGLVYGYTF. CDR3 nucleotide sequence: TGTGCCAGCAGTCCGGGGAGACAGGGACTAGTCTATGGCTACACCTTC. The chain is built from TRBV12-3 or TRBV12-4 and TRBJ1-2; 7 nucleotides agree with TRBD1. This CDR3 has 16 amino acids. V was pared by 5 bases and J by 4 bases, with 13 bases of the junction left unmatched.

In its sample, this clonotype was seen many times. The rearrangement uses TRBV24-1 and TRBJ1-1; no firm D call. V was trimmed by 7 bases and J by 7 bases, leaving 15 bases between them. The CDR3 is 13 residues long. Per germline, CDR1 KGHDR and CDR2 SFDVKD. The CDR3 loop reads CATSDGVLNEAFF. The CDR3 DNA is TGTGCCACCAGCGATGGGGTCCTAAATGAAGCTTTCTTT.

This clonotype has ten or more counts. This chain joins TRBV12-3 or TRBV12-4 and TRBJ1-1; TRBD1 aligns across 7 bases. The CDR3 sequence is 15 residues long. The trim removed 6 bases at V and 4 bases at J, leaving 11 bases unmatched. The CDR3 DNA sequence: TGTGCCAGCAGGTTCCGACAGGGAGGTTTCACTGAAGCTTTCTTT. Translation: CASRFRQGGFTEAFF.

This clonotype showed up just a few times. The gene calls are TRBV6-1 and TRBJ2-7, with D perhaps given as TRBD1 or TRBD2 (7 bases each). Trimming removed 7 bases from V and 3 bases from J, with 19 bases in between. The CDR3 contains 15 residues. CDR1 MNHNS and CDR2 SASEGT come from the germline V gene. Here the CDR3 DNA reads TGTGCCAGCAACGGGGACTACCGACAGGGCTACGAGCAGTACTTC. Translated: CASNGDYRQGYEQYF.

This clonotype was picked up a small number of times. The chain uses TRBV7-2 and TRBJ2-4; unclear D gene. CDR1 is SGHTA and CDR2 is FQGNSA in the germline V gene. The CDR3 contains 12 residues. V lost 1 base and J 6 bases, leaving 4 bases between the germline ends. CDR3 loop: CASSLETNIQYF. The CDR3 DNA reads as TGTGCCAGCAGCTTAGAGACAAACATTCAGTACTTC.

This clonotype was observed a handful of times. V and J are TRBV11-2 and TRBJ2-7, with D possibly TRBD2 on 6 matching bases. The V gene's germline CDR1 is SGHAT and CDR2 FQNNGV. V was pared by 5 bases and J by 3 bases, with 17 bases between. The CDR3 sequence is 15 residues long. The chain's CDR3 is CASSTRIAEDYEQYF. DNA for the CDR3: TGTGCCAGCAGCACCCGGATAGCGGAAGACTACGAGCAGTACTTC.

This clonotype was seen only a few times. CDR3 protein: CASSLAEAGIGEQYF. CDR3 bases: TGTGCCAGCAGCTTAGCTGAGGCGGGGATCGGGGAGCAGTACTTC. The V gene is TRBV7-9, the J gene TRBJ2-7; possible D gene TRBD2, 6 bases. Germline CDR1 is SEHNR and CDR2 is FQNEAQ (reference sequence). The V and J ends lost 0 bases and 7 bases respectively, with 16 bases between them. CDR3 length: 15 amino acids.

The table lists this clonotype with a few counts. V and J are TRBV10-2 and TRBJ1-3; no clear D gene. V gave up 6 bases and J gave up 0 bases, with 12 bases separating them. Germline CDR1 is WSHSY and CDR2 is SAAADI. The CDR3 loop spans 15 amino acids. CDR3 in amino acids: CASSPGGNSGNTIYF. The CDR3 bases are TGCGCCAGCAGCCCAGGAGGGAACTCTGGAAACACCATATATTTT.

This clonotype was recorded at least ten times. The chain links TRBV7-3 to TRBJ2-1; TRBD1 is a possible D gene (5 bases). Trimming removed 6 bases at V and 0 bases at J, with 12 bases between. CDR3 size: 15 residues. Germline V gives CDR1 SGHTA, CDR2 FQGTGA. This chain's CDR3 is CASSLGVPSYNEQFF. Written as DNA, the CDR3 is TGTGCCAGCAGTTTAGGGGTACCCTCCTACAATGAGCAGTTCTTC. Full variable domain (rest looked up from reference TRBV7-3 and TRBJ2-1): GAGVSQTPSNKVTEKGKYVELRCDPISGHTALYWYRQSLGQGPEFLIYFQGTGAADDSGLPNDRFFAVRPEGSVSTLKIQRTERGDSAVYLCASSLGVPSYNEQFFGPGTRLTVL.

The CDR3 DNA sequence: TGTGCCAGCAGCCAAACCCACCGGGGCGCAGATGGCTACACCTTC. Its protein is CASSQTHRGADGYTF. The chain recombines TRBV3-1 with TRBJ1-2; perhaps TRBD1 as D (5 bases). The CDR3 runs to 15 residues. V dropped 2 bases and J dropped 6 bases, with 16 bases sitting between them. In germline, CDR1 is LGHDT, CDR2 YNNKEL (reference sequence).

The chain combines TRBV7-9 with TRBJ1-3; D is possibly TRBD1 (5 bases). This CDR3 is 21 amino acids long. Trimming left V 3 bases short and J 0 bases short, with 27 bases between. CDR1 SEHNR and CDR2 FQNEAQ come from the germline V gene (reference sequence). CDR3 in amino acids: CASSLAWDHQEWTLSGNTIYF. DNA of the CDR3: TGTGCCAGCAGCTTGGCTTGGGACCATCAAGAATGGACTCTCTCTGGAAACACCATATATTTT.

This clonotype was detected only a few times. The chain is built from TRBV15 and TRBJ1-2, with TRBD1 identical over 8 bases. The V and J ends lost 2 bases and 8 bases, in that order; junction bases with no gene match: 7. Germline V gene lookup returns CDR1 LNHNV and CDR2 YYDKDF (reference sequence). The CDR3 is made up of 14 amino acids. As DNA, the CDR3 is TGTGCCACCAGCAGAACGGGGACAGGTGGGGGCTACACCTTC. As protein: CATSRTGTGGGYTF.